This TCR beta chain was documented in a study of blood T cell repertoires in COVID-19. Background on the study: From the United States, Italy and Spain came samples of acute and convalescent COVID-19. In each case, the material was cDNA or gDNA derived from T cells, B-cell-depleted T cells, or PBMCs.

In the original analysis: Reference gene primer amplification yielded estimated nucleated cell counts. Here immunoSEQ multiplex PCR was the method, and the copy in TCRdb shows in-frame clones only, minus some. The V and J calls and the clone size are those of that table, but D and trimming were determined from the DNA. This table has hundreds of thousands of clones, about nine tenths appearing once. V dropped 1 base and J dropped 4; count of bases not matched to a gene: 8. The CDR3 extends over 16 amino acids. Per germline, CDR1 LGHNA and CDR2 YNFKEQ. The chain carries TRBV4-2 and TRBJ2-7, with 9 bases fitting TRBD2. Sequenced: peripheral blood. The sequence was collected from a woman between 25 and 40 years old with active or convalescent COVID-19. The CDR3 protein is CASSQVGASGEYEQYF. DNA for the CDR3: TGTGCCAGCAGCCAAGTAGGGGCTAGCGGGGAATACGAGCAGTACTTC.